This record concerns one TCR beta chain sequence. V gave up 1 base and J gave up 3 bases, with 16 bases separating them. The CDR3 consists of 16 residues. TCRdb reprocessed the RT-PCR reads via MiXCR and lists one record per CDR3 protein. The data show 550,000 to 750,000 distinct CDR3 sequences, with 11% to 15% seen just once and around 3.3% held by the top ten. The J gene is TRBJ2-7, the V gene TRBV6-7, with D unresolved. TRBV6-7 is annotated as an ORF whose role is uncertain. The sequenced material came from memory CD4+ T cells from blood. The receptor was isolated from a female donor in good health, serving as a healthy control. CDR3 sequence (DNA): TGTGCCAGCAGTTACTGGACGTCTCGTTATGACTACGAGCAGTACTTC. Its protein product is CASSYWTSRYDYEQYF.